The sequence of this T cell receptor beta chain was determined in a study of beta chain features in type 1 diabetes. Expressed TCRB transcripts were sequenced, since all the RNA that had been isolated was reverse transcribed. Clones were read by immunoSEQ multiplex PCR, and TCRdb kept only the in-frame ones, dropping some. Here the sample spans about 410,000 clones, approximately 15% being singletons. The CDR3 runs to 16 residues. Germline V gene sequence: CDR1 SGHNT, CDR2 YYREEE (reference sequence). V dropped 4 bases and J dropped 1; count of bases not matched to a gene: 7. Study-level points and caveats: VDJ junctions sequenced from type 1 diabetes patients showed fewer insertions and more deletions.

In regard to this clone: No antigen is known for it.

The V and J genes are TRBV5-4 and TRBJ2-5; TRBD2 aligns across 10 bases. Sequencing was performed on naive CD4+ T cells from blood. The origin of this receptor is a young man in good health. DNA of the CDR3: TGTGCCAGCAGCGGGCCTGGACTAGCGGTCCAAGAGACCCAGTACTTC. Translating gives CASSGPGLAVQETQYF.